This TCR beta chain was identified in a study of T cell responses to AZD1222 COVID-19 vaccine. Some clones are missing from TCRdb's copy, which holds only in-frame ones; the method was immunoSEQ multiplex PCR. This repertoire shows about 110,000 clones, around 90% found once; its top ten account for around 1.2%. The starting material was peripheral blood, obtained on day 0 of AZD1222 vaccination. This receptor was obtained from an adult in good health.

CDR3 DNA: TGTGCCAGCAGCTTCTTCACCGGAGCGCTGACCTCTAGAGGAAACACCATATATTTT. Translating gives CASSFFTGALTSRGNTIYF. This chain links TRBV7-9 with TRBJ1-3, with D uncertain. The CDR3 is made up of 19 amino acids. The germline V and J ends were trimmed by 3 bases and 4 bases, with 25 bases remaining between them. In germline, CDR1 is SEHNR, CDR2 FQNEAQ (reference sequence). The full variable domain, with the rest looked up from reference TRBV7-9 and TRBJ1-3, is DTGVSQNPRHKITKRGQNVTFRCDPISEHNRLYWYRQTLGQGPEFLTYFQNEAQLEKSRLLSDRFSAERPKGSFSTLEIQRTEQGDSAMYLCASSFFTGALTSRGNTIYFGEGSWLTVV.